This is a list of T cell receptor beta chains from one sample in a study of cytomegalovirus exposure and HLA in healthy donors. Generated by immunoSEQ multiplex PCR, the TCRdb table keeps only in-frame clones and is missing some. The sample lists about 200,000 clones, approximately 78% seen once, with approximately 6.5% in the top ten. Sequences were obtained from PBMCs. All receptors derive from a woman between 50 and 59 years old in good health and CMV-seropositive. Both conserved end residues are part of each CDR3. The D gene is left open where the match is weak. Size values are once, few and many counts, or a class for expanded clones, and some rows have none.

clone_size	v_call	d_call	j_call	cdr3_nt	cdr3_aa
once	TRBV11-2	.	TRBJ2-7	TGTGCCAGCAGCCCCCTCTTTGAGTTCCGCTACGAGCAGTACTTC	CASSPLFEFRYEQYF
.	TRBV7-9	TRBD1	TRBJ2-7	TGTGCCAGCAGCTCCCGGGACAGCCCTCCCCAGTACTTC	CASSSRDSPPQYF
.	TRBV30	.	TRBJ2-3	TGTGCCTGGAGTCTGGCTAGCGAGTTTGATACGCAGTATTTT	CAWSLASEFDTQYF
.	TRBV5-1	.	TRBJ2-1	TGCGCCAGCAGCTTGGACCTGAGCTCCTACAATGAGCAGTTCTTC	CASSLDLSSYNEQFF
.	TRBV6-4	.	TRBJ2-1	TGTGCCAGCAGTGAAGGGGGGGGCGGCAATGAGCAGTTCTTC	CASSEGGGGNEQFF
.	TRBV28	TRBD1	TRBJ1-5	TGTGCCAGCAGGACAGGGGGCGCGGGAGGTCAGCCCCAGCATTTT	CASRTGGAGGQPQHF
once	TRBV19	TRBD1	TRBJ1-5	TGTGCCAGTAGTAAAACAGGGGGCAAAGGCAATCAGCCCCAGCATTTT	CASSKTGGKGNQPQHF
.	TRBV5-4	TRBD2	TRBJ2-1	TGTGCCAGCAGCTTGTGGCCTAGCGGGGGGGACTACAATGAGCAGTTCTTC	CASSLWPSGGDYNEQFF
once	TRBV5-6	TRBD2	TRBJ2-2	TGTGCCAGCAGACTGGGGGCGGGACTAGCGGGAGAAGGCACCGGGGAGCTGTTTTTT	CASRLGAGLAGEGTGELFF
once	TRBV4-1	TRBD2	TRBJ2-1	TGCGCCAGCAGCCAGGGGATATCGCGACTAGCGGGAGCCTACAATGAGCAGTTCTTC	CASSQGISRLAGAYNEQFF
few	TRBV25-1	.	TRBJ1-1	TGTGCCAGCAAAAATGGAGGGGAAGCTTTCTTT	CASKNGGEAFF
.	TRBV5-5	.	TRBJ1-5	TGTGCCAGCAGCTTGGTCGTCCAGGAATATAGCAATCAGCCCCAGCATTTT	CASSLVVQEYSNQPQHF
.	TRBV18	TRBD1	TRBJ1-3	TGTGCCAGCTCACCACCAATGAGCCGACAGGGGACCTCTGGAAACACCATATATTTT	CASSPPMSRQGTSGNTIYF
.	TRBV6-5	TRBD1	TRBJ2-7	TGTGCCAGCAGTTACTCGCCAAGGACAGGGTCCCAGCAGTACTTC	CASSYSPRTGSQQYF
.	TRBV19	TRBD1	TRBJ1-2	TGTGCCAGTAGTGGGACAGGAAACTCATATAACTATGGCTACACCTTC	CASSGTGNSYNYGYTF
.	TRBV4-3	.	TRBJ1-5	TGCGCCAGCAGCCAAGATATCTATAGCAATCAGCCCCAGCATTTT	CASSQDIYSNQPQHF
.	TRBV5-1	.	TRBJ2-3	TGCGCCAGCAGCTTGGCCGCCGCGACAGATACGCAGTATTTT	CASSLAAATDTQYF
.	TRBV28	.	TRBJ1-5	TGTGCCAGCAGTTTGAGCAGGCCTCTACAGGGCAATCAGCCCCAGCATTTT	CASSLSRPLQGNQPQHF
once	TRBV5-1	TRBD2	TRBJ2-7	TGCGCCAGCACTCGGGACTACGACTCCTACGAGCAGTACTTC	CASTRDYDSYEQYF
few	TRBV18	TRBD2	TRBJ2-1	TGTGCCAGCTCTCAAAACGCGGGAGGCAATGAGCAGCTCTTC	CASSQNAGGNEQLF
.	TRBV7-8	TRBD2	TRBJ2-2	TGTGCCAGCAGCATCAGCGGGGGGACCGGGGAGCTGTTTTTT	CASSISGGTGELFF
.	TRBV11-2	TRBD1	TRBJ1-4	TGTGCCAGCAGCTTGCAGGGGACAGCAACTAATGAAAAACTGTTTTTT	CASSLQGTATNEKLFF
.	TRBV11-3	TRBD1	TRBJ2-5	TGTGCCAGCAGTGGGGCGGGTACAGGGGGCAAGACCCAGTACTTC	CASSGAGTGGKTQYF
.	TRBV19	.	TRBJ2-3	TGTGCCAGTAGTATCTCAGGCGATACGCAGTATTTT	CASSISGDTQYF
once	TRBV19	TRBD1	TRBJ1-5	TGTGCCAGTATTAAGACAGGGGGCAATCAGCCCCAGCATTTT	CASIKTGGNQPQHF
.	TRBV7-9	.	TRBJ2-1	TGTGCCAGCAGCTTACAGGGGTTCAATGAGCAGTTCTTC	CASSLQGFNEQFF
once	TRBV5-5	.	TRBJ1-1	TGTGCCAGCAGCCCTATATGGTCGAACACTGAAGCTTTCTTT	CASSPIWSNTEAFF
.	TRBV19	.	TRBJ2-5	TGTGCCAGTAGTCCCCCGGGGGTCCGGGGGACCCAGTACTTC	CASSPPGVRGTQYF
.	TRBV29-1	.	TRBJ1-1	TGCAGCGTTGGAGGGATGAACACTGAAGCTTTCTTT	CSVGGMNTEAFF
.	TRBV11-3	TRBD1	TRBJ1-2	TGTGCCAGCAGCCTCGGGACAGGGGACGGCTACACCTTC	CASSLGTGDGYTF
.	TRBV18	TRBD1	TRBJ1-2	TGTGCCAGCTCATCGTCGGGGACAGGGAGTGGGTATGGCTACACCTTC	CASSSSGTGSGYGYTF
.	TRBV28	.	TRBJ2-3	TGTGCCAGCAGACTATCCACAGATACGCAGTATTTT	CASRLSTDTQYF
.	TRBV5-1	.	TRBJ2-5	TGCGCCAGCAGCTTTGACAGGCGGCAGGAGACCCAGTACTTC	CASSFDRRQETQYF
.	TRBV11-3	TRBD1	TRBJ1-1	TGTGCCAGCAGCCAGGGACAGGGAAACACTGAAGCTTTCTTT	CASSQGQGNTEAFF
.	TRBV19	.	TRBJ2-3	TGTGCCAGTAGTATGGGCAGAGTAAACACAGATACGCAGTATTTT	CASSMGRVNTDTQYF
.	TRBV9	.	TRBJ2-1	TGTGCCAGCAGCGTAGTGGAGGGGGGGTCCTACAATGAGCAGTTCTTC	CASSVVEGGSYNEQFF
.	TRBV30	.	TRBJ2-5	TGTGCCTGGAGTCCGAGGGAAGAGACCCAGTACTTC	CAWSPREETQYF
few	TRBV7-3	TRBD2	TRBJ2-3	TGTGCCAGCAGCCCTGGGACTAGCGGGAGGCGAGATACGCAGTATTTT	CASSPGTSGRRDTQYF
.	TRBV5-4	.	TRBJ2-1	TGTGCCAGCAGCTTAGGAGGGGGCACCTACAATGAGCAGTTCTTC	CASSLGGGTYNEQFF
.	TRBV23-1	TRBD1	TRBJ1-5	TGCGCCAGCAGCACCGCAGGACAGGGAGGATATCTTAGCAATCAGCCCCAGCATTTT	CASSTAGQGGYLSNQPQHF
few	TRBV28	.	TRBJ2-3	TGTGCCAGCAGTTTATTTGGGCGTGGGAGCACAGATACGCAGTATTTT	CASSLFGRGSTDTQYF
.	TRBV28	TRBD1	TRBJ2-7	TGTGCCAGCGGACAGGGTCCATTCTACGAGCAGTACTTC	CASGQGPFYEQYF
.	TRBV11-3	TRBD2	TRBJ2-3	TGTGCCAGCAGCTTAGGGAGCGGGAACACAGATACGCAGTATTTT	CASSLGSGNTDTQYF
.	TRBV25-1	.	TRBJ2-6	TGTGCCAGCAGTGTAGGAGGATCTGGGGCCAACGTCCTGACTTTC	CASSVGGSGANVLTF
.	TRBV27	.	TRBJ1-5	TGTGCCAGCAGTTTAAAGTCAGGGGTGGGTCAGCCCCAGCATTTT	CASSLKSGVGQPQHF
.	TRBV4-2	.	TRBJ2-1	TGTGCCAGCAGCCAAGATCGGCAGGGCATAAATGAGCAGTTCTTC	CASSQDRQGINEQFF
.	TRBV11-3	TRBD1	TRBJ2-3	TGTGCCAGCGGGGACAGAACCACAGATACGCAGTATTTT	CASGDRTTDTQYF
once	TRBV7-9	.	TRBJ2-2	TGTGCCAGCAGCTTACTGAACACCGGGGAGCTGTTTTTT	CASSLLNTGELFF
.	TRBV28	.	TRBJ2-4	TGTGCCAGCAGAGACAGTCCACCTCTAGCCAAAAACATTCAGTACTTC	CASRDSPPLAKNIQYF
.	TRBV7-6	TRBD1	TRBJ1-2	TGTGCCAGCAGCTTATCCCCACGGGACAGGGGGTCCTATGGCTACACCTTC	CASSLSPRDRGSYGYTF